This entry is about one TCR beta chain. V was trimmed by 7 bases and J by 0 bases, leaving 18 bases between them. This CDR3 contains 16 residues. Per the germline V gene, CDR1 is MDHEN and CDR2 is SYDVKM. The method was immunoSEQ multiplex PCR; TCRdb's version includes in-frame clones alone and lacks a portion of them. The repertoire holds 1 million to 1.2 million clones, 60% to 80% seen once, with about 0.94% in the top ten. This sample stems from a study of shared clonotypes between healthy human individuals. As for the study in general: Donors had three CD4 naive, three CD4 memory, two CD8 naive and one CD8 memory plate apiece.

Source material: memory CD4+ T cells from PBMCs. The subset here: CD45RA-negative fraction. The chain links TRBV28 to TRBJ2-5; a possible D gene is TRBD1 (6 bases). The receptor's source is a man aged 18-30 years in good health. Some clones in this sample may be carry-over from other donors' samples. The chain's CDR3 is CASTPLARQDQETQYF. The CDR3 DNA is TGTGCCAGCACACCATTAGCGAGACAGGACCAAGAGACCCAGTACTTC.